This T cell receptor beta chain originates from a study of blood T cell repertoires in COVID-19. At the level of the study: COVID-19 samples, acute and convalescent, were from the United States, Italy and Spain. PBMCs, B-cell-depleted T cells, or T cells were the source of the cDNA or gDNA that made up the material.

In the authors' workflow: From reference gene primer amplification, estimates of nucleated cell counts were derived. This table comes from immunoSEQ multiplex PCR, and its TCRdb copy is limited to in-frame clones, with some not included. V, J and clone size are those of that table, while D and trimming were read from the DNA. The sample includes about 180,000 clones, 80% to 90% of them seen just once. The V and J ends lost 6 bases and 1 base respectively, with 10 bases between them. Germline CDR1 is LNHDA and CDR2 is SQIVND (reference sequence). The CDR3 length is 14 residues. This clone was counted a single time.

The rearrangement links TRBV19 to TRBJ1-5, with D maybe TRBD1 (5 bases). The receptor comes from a man aged 55 to 70 with acute or convalescent COVID-19. Material for sequencing was peripheral blood. This CDR3 reads CASRPTGSNQPQHF. CDR3 DNA sequence: TGTGCCAGTAGGCCAACAGGCAGCAATCAGCCCCAGCATTTT.